The T cell receptor (beta chain) under discussion was sequenced for a study of T cells in localized non-small cell lung cancer (dated by TCRdb to the early 2020s). For the wider study: The study analyzed T cell repertoires of hundreds of early-stage NSCLC patients, comparing tumors and uninvolved tumor-adjacent lungs. The cohort was made up of around 250 treatment-naive NSCLC patients whose localized lung tumors had been resected. The mean age of the NSCLC patients was about 70 years, with 120 to 150 men and 95 to 110 women. What the work shows at the level of the full study, not this receptor alone: Because the study design was exploratory, TCR variables were selected using unadjusted p-values without false-discovery rate correction. The highest T cell clonality was observed in uninvolved tumor-adjacent lung, where clonality exceeded that of tumor, suggesting that antigenic responses were more focused in uninvolved tumor-adjacent lung. Because multi-region tumor sequencing was not performed, intratumor heterogeneity could not be ruled out. Longer overall survival was associated with higher blood T cell density, whereas shorter survival was associated with higher adjacent-lung clonality. A median of roughly 60 of the top 100 tumor clones turned up in the paired uninvolved adjacent lung, and approximately 30 of those clones also ranked among the top 100 of that same adjacent lung.

From cysteine to phenylalanine, the CDR3 is 15 amino acids long. Of all the DNA, just the CDR3 is kept, 45 bases in frame from base 1. CDR1 SGHVS and CDR2 FQNEAQ were looked up in the germline V gene. V is reduced by 5 bases and J by 0 bases, leaving a spacing of 11 bases between them. At diagnosis, peripheral blood, uninvolved tumor-adjacent lung and tumor were collected and stored as a combination of fresh-frozen and FFPE material. For TCR repertoire profiling, blood samples were analyzed in the form of peripheral blood mononuclear cells. In its sample, this clone was seen a few times. Its antigen remains unidentified. One base away there is no much larger clone; base qualities are not given. The immunoSEQ Assay was used to sequence TCR beta CDR3 regions from DNA. From the authors' description of their analysis: T cell density was computed as TCR beta template counts normalized to usable DNA estimated by amplifying housekeeping genes. Using the preseqR package, richness was estimated by extrapolating to 120,000 templates for tissue samples and 400,000 templates for PBMC samples. Clonality was defined as one minus Pielou's evenness. To identify tissue-enriched TCRs, differential abundance testing was run on productive amino-acid clonotypes with a minimum total count of 5 and an alpha of 0.1. The Jaccard Index and the Morisita Overlap Index were used to measure how much the repertoires overlapped between compartments. GLIPH clustered TCR beta CDR3s with public tetramer-defined viral CDR3s; viral motifs required at least three viral sequences plus V-gene enrichment. Not all clones reach the TCRdb copy of this immuneACCESS table, which keeps in-frame sequences only. Checked studies attribute under half of the gap to unresolved V genes and leave the rest unexplained. The DNA was the basis for D and trimming; V, J and clone size are from that table. The sample table records roughly 17,000 clones; about 86% of these occur just once. The top ten clones comprise about 34% of the sample.

The receptor was derived from a male donor aged 60 or over with stage III lung adenocarcinoma. The source material was peripheral blood, sampled before any cancer treatment. The rearranged segments are TRBV7-8 and TRBJ2-1; the D region may be TRBD1 or TRBD2, each matching 6 bases equally. The nucleotides read TGTGCCAGCAGCCGAGGGGGGAGCTCCTACAATGAGCAGTTCTTC. This encodes CASSRGGSSYNEQFF.